These T cell receptor beta chains were read from a single sample in a study of blood T cell repertoires in COVID-19. Sequencing was performed with immunoSEQ multiplex PCR; in TCRdb, only in-frame clones are kept and a portion is missing. The profile covers hundreds of thousands of clones, with just over 85% appearing a single time and around a sixth taken by the ten largest. What was sequenced was PBMCs or T cells enriched from blood (not recorded which). These receptors all come from a man aged 18 to 30 who had recovered from COVID-19. Each CDR3 is given with its conserved first and last residue. The D gene is left open where the match is weak. For some rows the clone size is stated as once, few or many, or as a class when expanded; others skip it.

V: TRBV10-1; J: TRBJ1-1; D: TRBD1; size: -; DNA: TGCGCCAGCAGCCACAGGGGCGCAAGGACGAACACTGAAGCTTTCTTT; CDR3: CASSHRGARTNTEAFF
V: TRBV6-1; J: TRBJ1-2; D: TRBD1; size: many; DNA: TGTGCCAGCAGTGAAGGCAGACAGGGTTGGTATGGCTACACCTTC; CDR3: CASSEGRQGWYGYTF
V: TRBV5-6; J: TRBJ2-3; D: -; size: -; DNA: TGTGCCAGCAGCACATACACAGATACGCAGTATTTT; CDR3: CASSTYTDTQYF
V: TRBV5-1; J: TRBJ2-5; D: TRBD1; size: -; DNA: TGCGCCAGCAGACTAACAGGGGGGTGGCGGGAGACCCAGTACTTC; CDR3: CASRLTGGWRETQYF
V: TRBV5-5; J: TRBJ2-7; D: -; size: -; DNA: TGTGCCAGCAGCTTGCTCGGGGGAAGTGACGAGCAGTACTTC; CDR3: CASSLLGGSDEQYF
V: TRBV6-5; J: TRBJ1-6; D: TRBD1; size: -; DNA: TGTGCCAGCAGTAAGACAGGGGAGTATTCACCCCTCCACTTT; CDR3: CASSKTGEYSPLHF
V: TRBV9; J: TRBJ1-2; D: -; size: few; DNA: TGTGCCAGCAGCGTAGAAACGGGGTACGGCTACACCTTC; CDR3: CASSVETGYGYTF
V: TRBV13; J: TRBJ1-1; D: TRBD1; size: -; DNA: TGTGCCATCACAGGGGGCACTGAAGCTTTCTTT; CDR3: CAITGGTEAFF
V: TRBV18; J: TRBJ2-1; D: TRBD1; size: -; DNA: TGTGCCAGCTCACCACAAGGGGGCGGTGAGCAGTTCTTC; CDR3: CASSPQGGGEQFF
V: TRBV4-1; J: TRBJ1-1; D: TRBD1; size: -; DNA: TGCGCCAGCAGCCAAGTACAGGGGCGCACTGAAGCTTTCTTT; CDR3: CASSQVQGRTEAFF
V: TRBV7-8; J: TRBJ2-2; D: TRBD1; size: -; DNA: TGTGCCAGCAGCTTCCCCCCAGGGGGCGCGGACACCGGGGAGCTGTTTTTT; CDR3: CASSFPPGGADTGELFF
V: TRBV28; J: TRBJ1-5; D: -; size: few; DNA: TGTGCCAGCAGTTCCGTTCAGCCCCAGCATTTT; CDR3: CASSSVQPQHF
V: TRBV6-5; J: TRBJ2-6; D: -; size: -; DNA: TGTGCCAGCAGACAACAGTCTGGGGCCAACGTCCTGACTTTC; CDR3: CASRQQSGANVLTF
V: TRBV4-1; J: TRBJ1-3; D: -; size: -; DNA: TGCGCCAGCAGCCGGCAGGGTTTGGTCCTTGCTGGAAACACCATATATTTT; CDR3: CASSRQGLVLAGNTIYF
V: TRBV27; J: TRBJ1-5; D: -; size: few; DNA: TGTGCCAGCAGTTTATCGGCCTACAGGGCTGGGAGCAATCAGCCCCAGCATTTT; CDR3: CASSLSAYRAGSNQPQHF
V: TRBV5-1; J: TRBJ1-2; D: TRBD1; size: -; DNA: TGCGCCAGCAGCCCACAGGGGGACAACTATGGCTACACCTTC; CDR3: CASSPQGDNYGYTF
V: TRBV10-3; J: TRBJ1-4; D: -; size: many; DNA: TGTGCCATCAGTGAACAGGGCGGCACTAATGAAAAACTGTTTTTT; CDR3: CAISEQGGTNEKLFF
V: TRBV6-2/TRBV6-3; J: TRBJ1-2; D: TRBD1; size: -; DNA: TGTGCCAGCAGTGACAGGGACAACTATGGCTACACCTTC; CDR3: CASSDRDNYGYTF
V: TRBV28; J: TRBJ1-2; D: -; size: -; DNA: TGTGCCAGCAGTGAAACAGGCCCTAACTATGGCTACACCTTC; CDR3: CASSETGPNYGYTF
V: TRBV4-1; J: TRBJ1-5; D: -; size: -; DNA: TGCGCCAGCAGCCAAATTGACTCCGGGAATCAGCCCCAGCATTTT; CDR3: CASSQIDSGNQPQHF
V: TRBV14; J: TRBJ1-6; D: TRBD1; size: -; DNA: TGTGCCAGCAGCCAAGAGTCTGGGACAGGGACTAATTCACCCCTCCACTTT; CDR3: CASSQESGTGTNSPLHF
V: TRBV6-5; J: TRBJ2-7; D: -; size: -; DNA: TGTGCCAGCAGTCCGACGGAATTAGCCGCCTACGAGCAGTACTTC; CDR3: CASSPTELAAYEQYF
V: TRBV9; J: TRBJ1-2; D: -; size: once; DNA: TGTGCCAGCAGCGCCACAGGCTCCCTTGGTGGCTACACCTTC; CDR3: CASSATGSLGGYTF
V: TRBV5-4; J: TRBJ2-4; D: TRBD2; size: -; DNA: TGTGCCAGCAGCTTGGGACTAGCGGGGGGTGGGAACATTCAGTACTTC; CDR3: CASSLGLAGGGNIQYF
V: TRBV7-2; J: TRBJ2-5; D: -; size: -; DNA: TGTGCCAGCAGCTTACAGGTCGCCCAAGAGACCCAGTACTTC; CDR3: CASSLQVAQETQYF
V: TRBV5-1; J: TRBJ2-7; D: -; size: once; DNA: TGCGCCAGCAGCTTGGCTTGGGGGCCCACCTACGAGCAGTACTTC; CDR3: CASSLAWGPTYEQYF
V: TRBV10-3; J: TRBJ2-5; D: -; size: -; DNA: TGTGCCACCTGGTCGGGGGAGACCCAGTACTTC; CDR3: CATWSGETQYF
V: TRBV5-1; J: TRBJ2-3; D: -; size: once; DNA: TGCGCCAGCAGCTTGGGCCAGGGCAGCACAGATACGCAGTATTTT; CDR3: CASSLGQGSTDTQYF
V: TRBV28; J: TRBJ2-1; D: -; size: -; DNA: TGTGCCAGCATGAAGGGGGAGAGGGATGAGCAGTTCTTC; CDR3: CASMKGERDEQFF
V: TRBV9; J: TRBJ1-4; D: -; size: -; DNA: TGTGCCAGCAGCGACTTGACGGCGGGGGAAAAACTGTTTTTT; CDR3: CASSDLTAGEKLFF
V: TRBV4-2; J: TRBJ1-5; D: -; size: -; DNA: TGTGCCAGCAGCCAAGATTTCGGGGGACCAAATCAGCCCCAGCATTTT; CDR3: CASSQDFGGPNQPQHF
V: TRBV28; J: TRBJ1-1; D: -; size: -; DNA: TGTGCCAGCAGTTCGGGGGCTGAAGCTTTCTTT; CDR3: CASSSGAEAFF
V: TRBV5-1; J: TRBJ1-3; D: -; size: -; DNA: TGCGCCAGCAGTCAGGGGACGACTGGAAACACCATATATTTT; CDR3: CASSQGTTGNTIYF